This T cell receptor (beta chain) was identified during a study of Ad26.COV2.S vaccination and SARS-CoV-2 variants. Study-level background: Into the muscle, Ad26.COV2.S was dosed once or twice, 56 days apart.

Repertoires were generated with immunoSEQ multiplex PCR, while TCRdb's copy carries only in-frame clones and drops some. In the table there are some 480,000 clones, 87% of which are singletons. Sample treatment: 19 received Ad26.COV2.S at low or high dose, single or two shots; about five received placebo; per-sample allocation not given. The study sampled participants on day 63 after the first vaccine or placebo injection. This CDR3 has 15 residues. Germline-derived CDR1 and CDR2 are MNHEY and SVGEGT. V shed 5 bases and J 5 bases; nucleotides not matched to a gene: 7. The starting material was peripheral blood, obtained in a trial of Ad26.COV2.S vaccine versus placebo. The source is a person aged 18-60 years who received the Ad26.COV2.S COVID-19 vaccine or a placebo. The V call is TRBV6-2 or TRBV6-3, the J call TRBJ2-7; 12 bases map to TRBD2. CDR3 DNA: TGTGCCAGCAGTCAGGCTAGCGGGAGGGTCCACGAGCAGTACTTC. This translates into CASSQASGRVHEQYF.